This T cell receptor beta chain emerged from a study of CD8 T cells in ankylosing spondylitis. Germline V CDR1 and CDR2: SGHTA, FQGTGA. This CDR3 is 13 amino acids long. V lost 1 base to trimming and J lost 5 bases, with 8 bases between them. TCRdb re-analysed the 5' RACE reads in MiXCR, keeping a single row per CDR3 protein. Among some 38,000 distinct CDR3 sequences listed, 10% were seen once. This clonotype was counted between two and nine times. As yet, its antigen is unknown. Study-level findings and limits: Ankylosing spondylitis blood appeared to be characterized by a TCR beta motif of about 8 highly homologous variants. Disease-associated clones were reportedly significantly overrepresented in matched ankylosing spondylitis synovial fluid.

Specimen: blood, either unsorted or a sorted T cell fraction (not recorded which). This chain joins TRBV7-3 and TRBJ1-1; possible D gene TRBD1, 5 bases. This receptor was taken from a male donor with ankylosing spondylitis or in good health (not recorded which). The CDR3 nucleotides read TGTGCCAGCAGCTTAAGGAGGGGTACTGAAGCTTTCTTT. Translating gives CASSLRRGTEAFF.